These T cell receptor beta chains were read from a single sample in a study of neurological immune-mediated disorders. One entry per CDR3 protein results from TCRdb running MiXCR on the 5' RACE reads. The sample records under 85,000 distinct CDR3 sequences, approximately 5.3% being singletons. Sample: PBMCs. These receptors were taken from a human donor with multiple sclerosis. The donor label of this sample is uncertain. The CDR3 runs from the conserved cysteine through the conserved F or W. The D gene is left open where the match is weak. The listing skips clone size in some rows; elsewhere it reads once, few, many or a size class.

v_gene,d_gene,j_gene,abundance,CDR3nt,CDR3aa
TRBV29-1,NA,TRBJ1-2,many,TGCAGCGTTACACAGGGCCCGCGGGACTATGGCTACACCTTC,CSVTQGPRDYGYTF
TRBV12-3/TRBV12-4,NA,TRBJ1-1,many,TGTGCCAGCAGTACAAACCGGGCCACTGAAGCTTTCTTT,CASSTNRATEAFF
TRBV21-1,NA,TRBJ2-7,many,TGTGCCAGCAGCCACAGGGTTTCCGAGCAGTACTTC,CASSHRVSEQYF
TRBV5-1,NA,TRBJ1-1,many,TGCGCCAGCAGCTCAATAGGACAGACGGTGACTGAAGCTTTCTTT,CASSSIGQTVTEAFF
TRBV20-1,NA,TRBJ2-3,many,TGCAGTGCCCCCGGGTCGACAGGGAGGACAGATACGCAGTATTTT,CSAPGSTGRTDTQYF
TRBV6-6,NA,TRBJ2-2,many,TGTGCCAGCAGCCAAGACAAGACCACCGGGGAGCTGTTTTTT,CASSQDKTTGELFF
TRBV3-1,NA,TRBJ2-3,many,TGTGCCAGCAGCCCCCTAGCGGATACGCAGTATTTT,CASSPLADTQYF
TRBV5-6,NA,TRBJ2-1,many,TGTGCCAGCAGTCAAATCGGGGGAGATGAGCAGTTCTTC,CASSQIGGDEQFF
TRBV9,NA,TRBJ2-1,few,TGTGCCAGCAGTCGCAACCGGGCCATCTACCACAATGAGCAGTTCTTC,CASSRNRAIYHNEQFF
TRBV7-3,NA,TRBJ2-2,many,TGTGCCAGCAGCCTCGACGCCGGGGAGCTGTTTTTT,CASSLDAGELFF
TRBV6-5,NA,TRBJ2-7,many,TGTGCCAGCAGTTACTCGAGGTTGTACGAGCAGTACTTC,CASSYSRLYEQYF
TRBV11-2,NA,TRBJ2-4,many,TGTGCCAGCAGCTTAGAGGGGGGCTGGGGAAACATTCAGTACTTC,CASSLEGGWGNIQYF
TRBV12-3/TRBV12-4,NA,TRBJ1-3,NA,TGTGCCAGCAGTCCGAACGCTGGAAACACCATATATTTT,CASSPNAGNTIYF
TRBV2,NA,TRBJ2-1,many,TGTGCCAGCAGTCAACGCCGGACCTCCTACAATGAGCAGTTCTTC,CASSQRRTSYNEQFF
TRBV6-6,NA,TRBJ1-2,many,TGTGCCAGCACCGTATCTTCTTCATCTGGCTACACCTTC,CASTVSSSSGYTF
TRBV27,NA,TRBJ2-2,few,TGTGCCAGCAGTTTATCGGTGGGATATGATGGCACCGGGGAGCTGTTTTTT,CASSLSVGYDGTGELFF
TRBV7-2,NA,TRBJ2-7,many,TGTGCCAGCAGCGGGCGGGCAGGTAACGAGCAGTACTTC,CASSGRAGNEQYF
TRBV20-1,TRBD1,TRBJ2-7,many,TGCAGTGCTAGAAGCGGACAGGGTCCGTACGAGCAGTACTTC,CSARSGQGPYEQYF
TRBV10-3,NA,TRBJ2-4,many,TGTGCCATGCTGCTTCTAGCCAAAAACATTCAGTACTTC,CAMLLLAKNIQYF
TRBV7-8,NA,TRBJ1-1,many,TGTGCCAGCAGCTTAGCTCATCGGGCGGGCACTGAAGCTTTCTTT,CASSLAHRAGTEAFF
TRBV5-1,NA,TRBJ1-5,many,TGCGCCAGCAGCATGCATGGCAATCAGCCCCAGCATTTT,CASSMHGNQPQHF
TRBV5-1,NA,TRBJ1-5,many,TGCGCCAACAGCCCCCGGCCATTATTTCCCAATCAGCCCCAGCATTTT,CANSPRPLFPNQPQHF
TRBV5-5,TRBD1,TRBJ2-7,medium-sized,TGTGCCAGCAGGCAAGGACAGGCGGACTACGAGCAGTACTTC,CASRQGQADYEQYF
TRBV5-6,NA,TRBJ1-1,many,TGTGCCAGCAGCGATGGAGGGACGAACACTGAAGCTTTCTTT,CASSDGGTNTEAFF
TRBV7-8,TRBD2,TRBJ2-3,many,TGTGCCAGCAGCTTAGCGCCCAGCGGGGGGATATTAGATACGCAGTATTTT,CASSLAPSGGILDTQYF
TRBV7-2,TRBD2,TRBJ2-7,many,TGTGCCAGCAGCCCTAGTAGCGGGGGTTTATACGAGCAGTACTTC,CASSPSSGGLYEQYF
TRBV11-2,NA,TRBJ2-3,many,TGTGCCAGCAGCCCAGCCGCGGATACGCAGTATTTT,CASSPAADTQYF
TRBV2,NA,TRBJ2-3,many,TGTGCCAGCAGTGCCTCTAGCGCCACAGATACGCAGTATTTT,CASSASSATDTQYF
TRBV5-1,NA,TRBJ2-3,many,TGCGCCAGCAGCTCCCACCGCTCTAGCACAGATACGCAGTATTTT,CASSSHRSSTDTQYF
TRBV7-9,NA,TRBJ2-7,many,TGTGCCAGCAGCTTAGACCAGGTGTCCTACGAGCAGTACTTC,CASSLDQVSYEQYF
TRBV10-3,NA,TRBJ1-2,NA,TGTGCCATCAGATCGACAGCTAACTATGGCTACACCTTC,CAIRSTANYGYTF
TRBV20-1,TRBD2,TRBJ2-1,many,TGCAGTGCTAGACTAGCGGGGGGAAGCTCCTACAATGAGCAGTTCTTC,CSARLAGGSSYNEQFF
TRBV5-1,NA,TRBJ2-2,many,TGCGCCAGCAGCTTGGGACAGAACACCGGGGAGCTGTTTTTT,CASSLGQNTGELFF
TRBV6-5,NA,TRBJ1-1,NA,TGTGCCAGCGCCGGAGTGGTTGGCACTGAAGCTTTCTTT,CASAGVVGTEAFF
TRBV5-1,TRBD2,TRBJ2-7,few,TGCGCCAGCAGCCCACGAGGGGAGGGTTACGAGCAGTACTTC,CASSPRGEGYEQYF
TRBV5-5,NA,TRBJ2-7,many,TGTGCCAGCACCCGGGACGGTTTCAGGGACGAGCAGTACTTC,CASTRDGFRDEQYF
TRBV6-5,TRBD1,TRBJ1-4,many,TGTGCCAGCAGTTATCAGGGGACAGCTCTTGAAAAACTGTTTTTT,CASSYQGTALEKLFF
TRBV18,TRBD1,TRBJ2-3,many,TGTGCCAGCTCAGAAAGACAGGGTCGCACAGATACGCAGTATTTT,CASSERQGRTDTQYF
TRBV20-1,NA,TRBJ2-7,many,TGCAGTGCGCCGAGGACTGCCGGAGGGATGGAGCAGTACTTC,CSAPRTAGGMEQYF
TRBV5-1,NA,TRBJ1-1,many,TGCGCCAGCAGCTTGGAGGGGGGCCAATTGAACACTGAAGCTTTCTTT,CASSLEGGQLNTEAFF
TRBV5-1,TRBD1,TRBJ2-7,many,TGCGCCAGCAGCTCAGGACAGGGTGGATCCGAGCAGTACTTC,CASSSGQGGSEQYF
TRBV6-6,NA,TRBJ2-7,many,TGTGCCAGCAGTTACGACGGGTCGAACTACGAGCAGTACTTC,CASSYDGSNYEQYF
TRBV7-9,TRBD1,TRBJ2-7,many,TGTGCCAGCAGTCTATGGGACAGACCTTACGAGCAGTACTTC,CASSLWDRPYEQYF
TRBV7-2,NA,TRBJ2-5,many,TGTGCCAGCAGCCGACAGCGAGAGACCCAGTACTTC,CASSRQRETQYF
TRBV5-5,NA,TRBJ1-6,many,TGTGCCAGCAGCTTTGGGGGACCCCTCCACTTT,CASSFGGPLHF
TRBV7-8,TRBD1,TRBJ1-6,many,TGTGCCAGCAGCCCCCGAGGGGGACAGGGTAGTAATTCACCCCTCCACTTT,CASSPRGGQGSNSPLHF
TRBV6-6,NA,TRBJ1-6,NA,TGTGCCAGCAGTTATCGGGCCGACAGGTCCTATAATTCACCCCTCCACTTT,CASSYRADRSYNSPLHF
TRBV20-1,TRBD2,TRBJ2-2,many,TGCAGTGCTTCTCCGACTAGCGGGGATCACACCGGGGAGCTGTTTTTT,CSASPTSGDHTGELFF
TRBV7-2,NA,TRBJ1-3,many,TGTGCCAGCAGCCCGGACTCTCGCCCCCAGAACACCATATATTTT,CASSPDSRPQNTIYF
TRBV5-1,TRBD1,TRBJ1-2,many,TGCGCCAGCAGCCTTAAGGGACAGAACTATGGCTACACCTTC,CASSLKGQNYGYTF
TRBV5-1,NA,TRBJ1-6,many,TGCGCCAGCAGCTTCTACAGCCCGGATTCACCCCTCCACTTT,CASSFYSPDSPLHF
TRBV5-1,NA,TRBJ2-3,many,TGCGCCAGCAGCTCCGAGTCAGATACGCAGTATTTT,CASSSESDTQYF
TRBV3-1,TRBD1,TRBJ2-7,many,TGTGCCAGCAGCCATTCGACAGGGGACCACGAGCAGTACTTC,CASSHSTGDHEQYF